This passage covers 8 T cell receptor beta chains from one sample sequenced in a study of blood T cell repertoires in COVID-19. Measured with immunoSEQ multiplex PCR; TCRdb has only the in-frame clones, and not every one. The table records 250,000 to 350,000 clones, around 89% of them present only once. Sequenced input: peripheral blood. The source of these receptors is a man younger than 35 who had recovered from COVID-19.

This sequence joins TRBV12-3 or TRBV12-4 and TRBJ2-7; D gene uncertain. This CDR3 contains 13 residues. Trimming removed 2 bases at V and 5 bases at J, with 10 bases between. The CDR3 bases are TGTGCCAGCAGTTTAATGGCAGGTCACGAGCAGTACTTC. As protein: CASSLMAGHEQYF.

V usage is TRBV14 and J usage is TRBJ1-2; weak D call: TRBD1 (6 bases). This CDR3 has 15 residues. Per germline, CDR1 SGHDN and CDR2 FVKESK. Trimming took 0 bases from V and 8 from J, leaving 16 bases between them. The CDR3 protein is CASSQELVPGGGYTF. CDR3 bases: TGTGCCAGCAGCCAAGAGTTGGTACCGGGGGGCGGCTACACCTTC. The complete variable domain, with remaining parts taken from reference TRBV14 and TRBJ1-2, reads EAGVTQFPSHSVIEKGQTVTLRCDPISGHDNLYWYRRVMGKEIKFLLHFVKESKQDESGMPNNRFLAERTGGTYSTLKVQPAELEDSGVYFCASSQELVPGGGYTFGSGTRLTVV.

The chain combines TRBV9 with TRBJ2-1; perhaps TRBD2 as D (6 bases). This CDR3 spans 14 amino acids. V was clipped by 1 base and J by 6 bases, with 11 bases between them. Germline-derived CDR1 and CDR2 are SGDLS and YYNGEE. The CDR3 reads CASSVSGVFNEQFF. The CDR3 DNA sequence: TGTGCCAGCAGCGTATCGGGAGTGTTCAATGAGCAGTTCTTC.

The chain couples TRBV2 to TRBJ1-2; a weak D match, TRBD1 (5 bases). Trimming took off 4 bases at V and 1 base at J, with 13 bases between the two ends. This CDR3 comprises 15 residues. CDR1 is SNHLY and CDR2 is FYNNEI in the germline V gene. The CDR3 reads CASSVGADFNYGYTF. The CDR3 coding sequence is TGTGCCAGCAGTGTTGGGGCAGACTTTAACTATGGCTACACCTTC.

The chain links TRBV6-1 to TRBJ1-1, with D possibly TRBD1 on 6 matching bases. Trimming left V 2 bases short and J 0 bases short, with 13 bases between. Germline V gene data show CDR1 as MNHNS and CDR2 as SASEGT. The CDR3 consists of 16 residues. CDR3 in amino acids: CASSETRGVMNTEAFF. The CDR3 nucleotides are TGTGCCAGCAGTGAAACCAGGGGAGTCATGAACACTGAAGCTTTCTTT.

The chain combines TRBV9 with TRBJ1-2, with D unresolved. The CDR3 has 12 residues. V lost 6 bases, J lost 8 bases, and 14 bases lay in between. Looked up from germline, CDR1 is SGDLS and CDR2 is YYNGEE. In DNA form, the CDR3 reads TGTGCCAGCACCGGAGGAGGGCCCGGCTACACCTTC. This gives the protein CASTGGGPGYTF.

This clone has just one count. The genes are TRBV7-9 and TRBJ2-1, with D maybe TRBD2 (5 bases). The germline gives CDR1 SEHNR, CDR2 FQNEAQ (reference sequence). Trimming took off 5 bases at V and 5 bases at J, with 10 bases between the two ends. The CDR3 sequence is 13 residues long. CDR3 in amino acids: CASSRPGDNEQFF. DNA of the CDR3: TGTGCCAGCAGCCGCCCCGGGGACAATGAGCAGTTCTTC.

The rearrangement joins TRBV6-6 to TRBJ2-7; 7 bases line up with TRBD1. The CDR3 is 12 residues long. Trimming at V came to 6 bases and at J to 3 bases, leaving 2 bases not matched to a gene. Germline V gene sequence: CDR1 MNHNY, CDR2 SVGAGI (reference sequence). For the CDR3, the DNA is TGTGCCAGCAGGACAGGGAGCTACGAGCAGTACTTC. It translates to CASRTGSYEQYF.